This T cell receptor (beta chain) originates from a study of CD8+ T cells in alopecia areata. Extraction and reverse transcription of RNA yielded cDNA as the sequencing template. The data were produced by immunoSEQ multiplex PCR, yet TCRdb's version contains in-frame clones alone and is incomplete. The top ten clones hold 1% to 1.5% of a sample with 210,000 or so clones, approximately 65% of them seen once. The CDR3 contains 16 residues. V dropped 4 bases and J dropped 2; count of bases not matched to a gene: 5. Germline V gives CDR1 SGHRS, CDR2 YFSETQ. Treatment noted: oral pan-JAK inhibitor, 5-10 mg twice daily. Researchers gathered lesional scalp punch biopsies and peripheral blood from patients with alopecia areata. This clone came up a few times.

The sample in question was CD4+ T cells sorted from blood, obtained between weeks 43 and 45, from a patient treated with tofacitinib. The V gene is TRBV5-1, the J gene TRBJ2-7, with 14 bases aligning to TRBD2. The source of this sequence is a human donor with alopecia areata. The CDR3 protein is CASSHRTSGGTYEQYF. Written as DNA, the CDR3 is TGCGCCAGCAGCCATAGGACTAGCGGGGGGACCTACGAGCAGTACTTC.